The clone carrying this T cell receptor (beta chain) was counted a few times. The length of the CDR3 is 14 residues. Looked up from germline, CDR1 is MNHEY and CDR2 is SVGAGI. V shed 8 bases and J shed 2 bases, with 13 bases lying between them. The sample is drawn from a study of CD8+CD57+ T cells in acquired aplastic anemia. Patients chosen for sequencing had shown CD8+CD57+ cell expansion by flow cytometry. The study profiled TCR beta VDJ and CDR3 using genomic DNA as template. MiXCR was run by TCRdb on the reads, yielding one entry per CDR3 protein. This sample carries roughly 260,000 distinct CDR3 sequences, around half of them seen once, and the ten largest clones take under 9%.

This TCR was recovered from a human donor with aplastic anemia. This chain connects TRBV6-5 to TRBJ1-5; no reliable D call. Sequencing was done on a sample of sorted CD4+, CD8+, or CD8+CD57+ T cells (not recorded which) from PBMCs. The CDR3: CASGLLGGNQPQHF. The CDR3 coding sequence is TGTGCCAGCGGGCTCCTTGGGGGCAATCAGCCCCAGCATTTT.